These 16 T cell receptor beta chains originate from one sample sequenced in a study of cytomegalovirus exposure and HLA in healthy donors. Amplification used 60 Vbeta primers and 13 Jbeta primers. Repertoires were generated with immunoSEQ multiplex PCR, while TCRdb's copy carries only in-frame clones and drops some. The sample has 210,000 or so clones; just over 75% are singletons. The specimen sequenced was PBMCs. Receptor source: a woman aged 60-70 years in good health and CMV-seropositive.

The chain carries TRBV28 and TRBJ1-1; TRBD1 might be the D (6 bases). Germline CDR1 MDHEN, CDR2 SYDVKM. Between the trimmed V and J ends, which lost 6 bases and 4 bases, there was a span of 15 bases. This CDR3 contains 14 residues. In DNA, the CDR3 is TGTGCCAGCAGACCTCCTAGGGGGGGCACTGAAGCTTTCTTT. Amino acids: CASRPPRGGTEAFF.

Details on this clone: Relative to the germline gene, one junction end is altered; a read error may explain this. The rearrangement uses TRBV2 and TRBJ2-7; 7 bases agree with TRBD2. This CDR3 comprises 12 residues. Germline values: CDR1 SNHLY, CDR2 FYNNEI. As DNA, the CDR3 is TGTGCCAGCAGGGAAGGGACTACCGAGCAGTACTTC. Protein sequence: CASREGTTEQYF.

V and J are TRBV5-1 and TRBJ2-1; 12 nucleotides line up with TRBD2. CDR1 SGHRS and CDR2 YFSETQ come from the germline V gene. The CDR3 is 16 residues long. V shed 0 bases and J 8 bases; nucleotides not matched to a gene: 6. The CDR3 DNA is TGCGCCAGCAGCTTGGGGCTAGCGGGAGGGTTCCATGAGCAGTTCTTC. It encodes CASSLGLAGGFHEQFF.

This chain uses TRBV11-2 with TRBJ2-3, with a weak D call TRBD2 (6 bases). V was cut by 5 bases and J by 6 bases, with 12 bases left in between. CDR1 and CDR2 (germline): SGHAT, FQNNGV. This CDR3 region has 13 residues. CDR3 loop: CASSLRELDTQYF. The DNA of the CDR3 is TGTGCCAGCAGCCTACGGGAGTTGGATACGCAGTATTTT.

This clone was seen only a few times. The chain couples TRBV5-4 to TRBJ2-1, with 7 bases matching TRBD2. Trimming at V came to 5 bases and at J to 3 bases, leaving 14 bases not matched to a gene. This CDR3 has 17 residues. CDR1 is SGHNT and CDR2 is YYREEE in the germline V gene (reference sequence). The CDR3 region is CASRGAGGGSLYNEQFF. Written as DNA, the CDR3 is TGTGCCAGCAGGGGTGCTGGGGGGGGGTCACTCTACAATGAGCAGTTCTTC.

This chain connects TRBV28 to TRBJ2-2, with D possibly TRBD1 on 5 matching bases. The CDR3 extends over 19 amino acids. The V end lost 3 bases, the J end lost 1 base, and 21 bases lay between the germline ends. The germline gives CDR1 MDHEN, CDR2 SYDVKM. CDR3 amino acids: CASSFIRQGETMNTGELFF. The CDR3 DNA is TGTGCCAGCAGTTTTATACGGCAGGGCGAAACGATGAACACCGGGGAGCTGTTTTTT.

This clone came up a few times. The J gene is TRBJ1-2, the V gene TRBV6-6; a weak D match, TRBD1 (5 bases). Germline CDR1 and CDR2: MNHNY and SVGAGI (reference sequence). There are 14 residues in the CDR3. V was cut by 10 bases and J by 0 bases, with 15 bases left in between. CDR3 in amino acids: CATGGGAANYGYTF. CDR3 nucleotides: TGTGCCACTGGTGGTGGGGCAGCTAACTATGGCTACACCTTC.

This clone was seen a handful of times. V usage is TRBV9 and J usage is TRBJ2-1; 9 bases are a match to TRBD2. The CDR3 totals 16 residues. Losses at the gene ends were 4 bases for V and 9 bases for J; bases not matched to a gene: 14. Germline V lookup: CDR1 SGDLS, CDR2 YYNGEE. The CDR3, as DNA: TGTGCCAGCAGCCCCCAGGGACTAGCTCTCGGAAGTGAGCAGTTCTTC. Its translation is CASSPQGLALGSEQFF.

The rearrangement joins TRBV28 to TRBJ1-1; D unclear. The CDR3 loop spans 12 amino acids. V shed 1 base and J shed 2 bases, with 2 bases lying between them. Germline V gene lookup returns CDR1 MDHEN and CDR2 SYDVKM. The CDR3 coding sequence is TGTGCCAGCAGTTTATTAAACACTGAAGCTTTCTTT. Protein: CASSLLNTEAFF.

The CDR3 DNA reads TGTGCCAGCAGCAGCCCCCCCCTAGCGGGGGAATTGTTGCAGTACTTC. As protein: CASSSPPLAGELLQYF. The chain joins TRBV28 to TRBJ2-7; 10 positions agree with TRBD2. The CDR3 is 16 residues long. The V and J ends lost 6 bases and 9 bases, in that order; junction bases with no gene match: 17. Germline lookup yields CDR1 MDHEN and CDR2 SYDVKM. Complete variable domain (other parts from reference TRBV28 and TRBJ2-7): DVKVTQSSRYLVKRTGEKVFLECVQDMDHENMFWYRQDPGLGLRLIYFSYDVKMKEKGDIPEGYSVSREKKERFSLILESASTNQTSMYLCASSSPPLAGELLQYFGPGTRLTVT.

This chain links TRBV10-2 with TRBJ2-3, with 10 bases aligning to TRBD2. The CDR3 runs 17 residues. Germline CDR1 is WSHSY and CDR2 is SAAADI. Trimming removed 7 bases from V and 4 bases from J; junction bases left unmatched: 14. The CDR3 region is CASTRGSEAGGPDTQYF. The DNA for the CDR3 is TGCGCCAGCACCCGAGGAAGTGAAGCGGGAGGGCCAGATACGCAGTATTTT.

The chain is built from TRBV9 and TRBJ1-1; 7 bases agree with TRBD1. J was trimmed by 0 bases and V by 4 bases; bases with no gene match: 9. The germline V gene has CDR1 SGDLS and CDR2 YYNGEE. This CDR3 has 16 residues. CDR3 loop: CASSLNRGIMNTEAFF. The CDR3 DNA is TGTGCCAGCAGCTTGAACAGGGGAATCATGAACACTGAAGCTTTCTTT.

In this sample, this clone turned up a few times. The gene calls are TRBV12-1 and TRBJ2-7; TRBD1 is the table's D call and was not checked against the DNA. TRBV12-1 is listed as a pseudogene. CDR3 length equals 16 residues. In nucleotides, the CDR3 is TGTGCCAGCAGCTTTGCGACCGACAGATTAGTCTACGAGCAGTACTTC. Its protein product is CASSFATDRLVYEQYF.

The V and J genes are TRBV5-4 and TRBJ2-1, with D unresolved. Per the germline V gene, CDR1 is SGHNT and CDR2 is YYREEE (reference sequence). The CDR3 spans 13 residues. V gave up 4 bases and J gave up 9 bases, with 14 bases separating them. This chain's CDR3 is CASSAARNPEQFF. CDR3 nucleotides: TGTGCCAGCAGCGCGGCTCGTAACCCTGAGCAGTTCTTC.

The chain recombines TRBV28 with TRBJ2-5, with D perhaps matching TRBD2 (6 bases). Trimming removed 6 bases at V and 7 bases at J, with 18 bases between. This CDR3 contains 14 residues. CDR1 and CDR2 (germline): MDHEN, SYDVKM. The CDR3 protein is CASSQNGGSGTQYF. In DNA, the CDR3 is TGTGCCAGCAGCCAGAACGGGGGATCGGGGACCCAGTACTTC.

The chain uses TRBV28 and TRBJ1-1; 8 bases match TRBD1. Per the germline V gene, CDR1 is MDHEN and CDR2 is SYDVKM. The V segment lost 5 bases and the J segment 4 bases; nucleotides outside the gene matches: 12. CDR3 length: 16 residues. Here the CDR3 reads CASSLPGQGGSTEAFF. CDR3 DNA: TGTGCCAGCAGTCTCCCCGGACAGGGAGGGTCCACTGAAGCTTTCTTT.